Included here is one TCR beta chain sequence, with context. The antigen remains undetermined. This specimen belongs to a study of neurological immune-mediated disorders. Sorted libraries were derived from some 1 million CD4+ or CD8+ T cells. Each TCR transcript was tagged with a 10-nucleotide random UMI during 5'RACE. TCRdb independently ran MiXCR on the 5' RACE reads; one entry per CDR3 protein. Of some 15,000 distinct CDR3 sequences listed, less than 15% were seen once; the top ten hold roughly 41%. Study observations and caveats: In HTLV-1-associated myelopathy, TCR clonal expansion was greatest, and in multiple sclerosis it was least, below healthy controls.

The ends lost 1 base at V and 8 bases at J; junction bases unmatched: 8. CDR3 size: 15 residues. CDR1 is MNHEY, CDR2 SVGAGI, per germline. Sequencing was done on a sample of CD8+ T cells from blood. The clonotype comes from a female donor with HTLV-1-associated myelopathy (HAM/TSP). V and J are TRBV6-5 and TRBJ2-1; TRBD2 matches 7 bases. The CDR3 bases are TGTGCCAGCAGTTACTTGAGGGAGGGCCTCCATGAGCAGTTCTTC. This codes for CASSYLREGLHEQFF.